This T cell receptor beta chain was obtained from a study of Ad26.COV2.S vaccination and SARS-CoV-2 variants. The V gene's germline CDR1 is GTSNPN and CDR2 SVGIG (reference sequence). The V and J ends lost 8 bases and 3 bases respectively, with 14 bases between them. The CDR3 contains 12 residues. Here immunoSEQ multiplex PCR was the method, and the copy in TCRdb shows in-frame clones only, minus some. Found here are some 400,000 clones, around 91% of them singletons; the top ten hold under 2%. Treatment defined: over 15 received Ad26.COV2.S at low or high dose, single or two shots; roughly five received placebo; per-sample allocation not given. Each sample was drawn 63 days after the first injection (of vaccine or placebo).

This TCR was recovered from a person aged 18-60 years who received the Ad26.COV2.S COVID-19 vaccine or a placebo. The specimen was peripheral blood, collected in a trial of Ad26.COV2.S vaccine versus placebo. V gene TRBV30 combines with J gene TRBJ2-7; D might be TRBD1 (6 bases). The CDR3 here is CAATGPVYEQYF. The CDR3 bases are TGTGCCGCGACAGGTCCGGTCTACGAGCAGTACTTC.